This T cell receptor (beta chain) was captured by sequencing in a study of blood T cell repertoires in COVID-19. Study background: Samples came from the United States, Italy and Spain, spanning acute and convalescent COVID-19. Sample material is recorded as cDNA or gDNA derived from T cells, B-cell-depleted T cells, or PBMCs.

This CDR3 region has 14 residues. CDR1 MNHEY and CDR2 SVGAGI come from the germline V gene. V shed 6 bases, J shed 1 base, and the junction held 3 bases outside the gene matches. Authors' methods: How many nucleated cells were present was estimated from reference gene primer amplification. Measured with immunoSEQ multiplex PCR; TCRdb has only the in-frame clones, and not every one. V, J and clone size derive from that table, while D and trimming were established from the DNA sequence. The table records fewer than 85,000 clones, almost 85% of them present only once. The gene calls are TRBV6-5 and TRBJ1-3, with TRBD1 matching over 7 bases. The sequenced sample was peripheral blood. This clonotype was sampled from a human donor in a cohort sampled during active COVID-19. The CDR3 sequence: CASRNRGSGNTIYF. The CDR3 bases are TGTGCCAGCAGGAACAGGGGATCTGGAAACACCATATATTTT.